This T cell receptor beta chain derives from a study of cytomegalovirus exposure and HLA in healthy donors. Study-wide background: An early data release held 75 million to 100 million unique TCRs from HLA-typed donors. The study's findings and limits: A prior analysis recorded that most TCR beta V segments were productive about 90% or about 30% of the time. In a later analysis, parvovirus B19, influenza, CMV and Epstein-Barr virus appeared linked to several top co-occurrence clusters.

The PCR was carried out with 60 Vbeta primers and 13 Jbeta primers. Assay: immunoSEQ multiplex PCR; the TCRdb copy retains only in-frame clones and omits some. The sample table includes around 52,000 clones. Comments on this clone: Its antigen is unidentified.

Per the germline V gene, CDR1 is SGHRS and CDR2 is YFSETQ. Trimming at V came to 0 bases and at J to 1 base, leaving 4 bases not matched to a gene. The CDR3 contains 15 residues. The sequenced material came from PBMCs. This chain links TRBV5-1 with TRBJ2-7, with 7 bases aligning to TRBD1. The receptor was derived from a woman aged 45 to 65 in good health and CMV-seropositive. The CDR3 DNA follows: TGCGCCAGCAGCTTGGGCCTGGACAGGTCCTACGAGCAGTACTTC. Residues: CASSLGLDRSYEQYF.